This paragraph reports one T cell receptor (beta chain). The data derive from a study of blood T cell repertoires in COVID-19. In the original analysis: Nucleated cell number was recorded as an estimate derived from reference gene primer amplification. The assay was immunoSEQ multiplex PCR, and TCRdb's table has in-frame clones only and misses some. V, J and clone size are those of that table, while D and trimming were read from the DNA. The data hold 45,000 to 65,000 clones, with 90% observed a single time. The CDR3 extends over 13 amino acids. In germline, CDR1 is SEHNR, CDR2 FQNEAQ (reference sequence). The V end was cut by 1 base, the J end by 9 bases, with 10 bases between.

This sequence joins TRBV7-9 and TRBJ1-5; unclear D gene. The sample taken for sequencing was peripheral blood. The source of this sequence is a human donor in a cohort sampled during active COVID-19. The CDR3 DNA follows: TGTGCCAGCAGCTTAGGGGGAGCGCGGCCCCAGCATTTT. This translates into CASSLGGARPQHF.